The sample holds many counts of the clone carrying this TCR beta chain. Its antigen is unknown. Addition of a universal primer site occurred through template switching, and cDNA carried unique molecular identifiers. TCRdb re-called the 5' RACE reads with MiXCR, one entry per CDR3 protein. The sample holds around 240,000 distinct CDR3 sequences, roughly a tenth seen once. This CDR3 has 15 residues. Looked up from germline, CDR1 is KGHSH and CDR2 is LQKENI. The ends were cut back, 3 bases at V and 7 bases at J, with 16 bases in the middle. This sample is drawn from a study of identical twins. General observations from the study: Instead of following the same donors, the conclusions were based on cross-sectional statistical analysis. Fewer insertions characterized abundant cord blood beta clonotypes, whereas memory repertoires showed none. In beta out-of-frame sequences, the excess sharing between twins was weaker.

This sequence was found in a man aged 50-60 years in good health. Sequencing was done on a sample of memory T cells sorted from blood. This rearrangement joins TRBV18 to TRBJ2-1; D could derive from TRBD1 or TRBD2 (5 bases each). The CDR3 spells CASSPAGAGRNEQFF. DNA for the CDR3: TGTGCCAGCTCACCGGCCGGGGCAGGGAGAAATGAGCAGTTCTTC.